This is a list of T cell receptor beta chains from one sample in a study of beta chain features in type 1 diabetes. Using immunoSEQ multiplex PCR, the repertoire was profiled, and TCRdb retains in-frame clones only, with some absent. The top ten hold about 0.6% of the sample, which has some 350,000 clones, 9.5% to 10% seen once. The specimen was central memory CD4+ T cells from blood. The receptors were gathered from a man between 25 and 39 years old with type 1 diabetes. Both conserved end residues are part of each CDR3. D genes are given only for firm matches. The size entry is marked missing in some rows and otherwise reads once, few, many or a size class.

d_call j_call cdr3_length clone_size v_call cdr3_nt cdr3_aa
NA TRBJ1-1 15 many TRBV6-6 TGTGCCAGCAGACCCCGGACAGACATGAACACTGAAGCTTTCTTT CASRPRTDMNTEAFF
NA TRBJ2-1 11 NA TRBV6-1 TGTGCCAGCAGTTCCCAAGGGGCACAGTTCTTC CASSSQGAQFF
TRBD1 TRBJ2-7 12 NA TRBV7-2 TGTGCCAGCCAGGACAGGGCCTACGAGCAGTACTTC CASQDRAYEQYF
NA TRBJ1-1 12 once TRBV11-1 TGTGCCAGCACCAAAGGCGGGACTGAAGCTTTCTTT CASTKGGTEAFF
TRBD1 TRBJ2-1 15 many TRBV7-3 TGTGCCAGCAGCCAAGGACAGGGGAATGGTATTGAGCAGTTCTTC CASSQGQGNGIEQFF
NA TRBJ1-1 12 NA TRBV5-4 TGTGCCAGCAGCCCTACAGATACTGAAGCTTTCTTT CASSPTDTEAFF
NA TRBJ1-1 13 few TRBV7-3 TGTGCCAGCAGCCTGGACAGGAACACTGAAGCTTTCTTT CASSLDRNTEAFF
NA TRBJ2-5 12 many TRBV6-5 TGTGCCAGCAGGCCCACGTCGGGGACCCAGTACTTC CASRPTSGTQYF
NA TRBJ2-1 16 once TRBV5-1 TGCGCCAGCAGCTTTGACACCGGGACACTTAACAATGAGCAGTTCTTC CASSFDTGTLNNEQFF
NA TRBJ2-1 17 few TRBV18 TGTGCCAGCTCACCACAGGGAGGACAGGCCACTTACAATGAGCAGTTCTTC CASSPQGGQATYNEQFF
NA TRBJ2-3 11 NA TRBV20-1 TGCAGTGCCCCCCTATTGAATACGCAGTATTTT CSAPLLNTQYF
NA TRBJ2-1 15 few TRBV9 TGTGCCAGCAGCGTAGCAGGGTACGACGACAATGAGCAGTTCTTC CASSVAGYDDNEQFF
NA TRBJ2-3 13 NA TRBV9 TGTGCCAGCAGCCCCCTCCGGACAGATACGCAGTATTTT CASSPLRTDTQYF
NA TRBJ1-4 14 NA TRBV7-6 TGTGCCAGCAGCCCCCGACGTGTGAATGAAAAACTGTTTTTT CASSPRRVNEKLFF
NA TRBJ2-5 14 few TRBV11-3 TGTGCCAGCAGCCCGCCGCGGGTGCGGGAGACCCAGTACTTC CASSPPRVRETQYF
NA TRBJ2-7 14 few TRBV7-7 TGTGCCAGCAGCTTAGGGCAGCTATCCTACGAGCAGTACTTC CASSLGQLSYEQYF
NA TRBJ2-5 12 NA TRBV7-3 TGTGCCAGCAGCTTAGCTTCCGAGACCCAGTACTTC CASSLASETQYF
NA TRBJ2-1 15 NA TRBV11-2 TGTGCCAGCAGGTCCCCGCGATCCTCCTACAATGAGCAGTTCTTC CASRSPRSSYNEQFF
NA TRBJ2-3 12 once TRBV6-5 TGTGCCAGATTCAGTAGCACAGATACGCAGTATTTT CARFSSTDTQYF
TRBD1 TRBJ2-3 13 NA TRBV18 TGTGCCAGCTCAGCGACAGGGGAAGATACGCAGTATTTT CASSATGEDTQYF
NA TRBJ2-2 13 NA TRBV7-2 TGTGCCAGCAGCTCCTCACAGGGAAGGGAGCTGTTTTTT CASSSSQGRELFF
TRBD2 TRBJ2-7 16 NA TRBV15 TGTGCCACCAGCAAAATTCTTGGCGGGAGTAAGTACGAGCAGTACTTC CATSKILGGSKYEQYF
NA TRBJ1-3 14 NA TRBV5-1 TGCGCCAGCAGCTCGACCCAATCTGGAAACACCATATATTTT CASSSTQSGNTIYF
NA TRBJ2-5 10 NA TRBV2 TGTGCCAGCAGAGTAGAGACCCAGTACTTC CASRVETQYF
NA TRBJ2-5 14 few TRBV19 TGTGCCAGTACCCCTGAACCCAACGGAGAGACCCAGTACTTC CASTPEPNGETQYF
TRBD2 TRBJ2-5 13 few TRBV27 TGTGCCAGCTCCAATGGGGGGGAAGAGACCCAGTACTTC CASSNGGEETQYF
NA TRBJ2-7 11 few TRBV20-1 TGCAGTGCCTTGTCGACTCACGAGCAGTACTTC CSALSTHEQYF
NA TRBJ1-5 14 NA TRBV2 TGTGCCAGCAGCCGACGGACTCAGGAACAGCCCCAGCATTTT CASSRRTQEQPQHF
NA TRBJ1-1 13 NA TRBV7-2 TGTGCCAGCAGCTTAACCAGGGATGGTGAAGCTTTCTTT CASSLTRDGEAFF
TRBD2 TRBJ2-3 16 few TRBV6-5 TGTGCCAGCAGTTACGGCCAGGGAGCGGGAGCAGATACGCAGTATTTT CASSYGQGAGADTQYF
NA TRBJ2-1 12 few TRBV29-1 TGCAGCGTTTTAAGCTCCTACAATGAGCAGTTCTTC CSVLSSYNEQFF
NA TRBJ1-1 14 NA TRBV6-6 TGTGCCAGCAGTTACACGAACAAGAACACTGAAGCTTTCTTT CASSYTNKNTEAFF
NA TRBJ1-2 10 NA TRBV20-1 TGCAGTGCCGCGGCCGAAGGCTACACCTTC CSAAAEGYTF
TRBD1 TRBJ1-5 17 NA TRBV28 TGTGCCAGCAGTCCGGGACAGGGGGCTTTCAGGGTTCAGCCCCAGCATTTT CASSPGQGAFRVQPQHF
NA TRBJ2-4 15 NA TRBV2 TGTGCCAGCAGTGAAGCCAGCAGTGACAAAAACATTCAGTACTTC CASSEASSDKNIQYF